This TCR beta chain was documented in a study of T cells in tuberculosis. About the research overall: This South African cohort compared adolescents with or without latent tuberculosis against adults with active tuberculosis. The study, taken as a whole, reports: The TCR-beta difference was not significant; alpha differences partly reflected length. Active tuberculosis alpha repertoires lay closer to GMM-specific TCRs than controls'.

About this clone: Its specificity is not known.

Repertoires were generated with immunoSEQ multiplex PCR, while TCRdb's copy carries only in-frame clones and drops some. The repertoire holds some 30,000 clones, with approximately 94% as singletons. Germline V CDR1 and CDR2: MNHNY, SVGAGI (reference sequence). There are 16 residues in the CDR3. The ends lost 8 bases at V and 7 bases at J; junction bases unmatched: 9. The chain carries TRBV6-6 and TRBJ2-1; 15 bases are shared with TRBD2. Source material: PBMCs. This TCR was recovered from a donor aged 10-30 years with latent tuberculosis or without tuberculosis infection. The CDR3 here is CASVYRGLAGGNEQFF. The CDR3 DNA reads TGTGCCAGCGTATACCGGGGACTAGCGGGAGGAAATGAGCAGTTCTTC.